The 21 T cell receptor beta chains below were found in one sample sequenced in a study of blood T cells in healthy people across ages. For the second PCR, which ran for roughly 6 to 11 cycles, a sample-barcoded 5' primer and a J-beta primer mix were used. MiXCR, run by TCRdb on the 5' RACE reads, gives a single entry per CDR3 protein. In the table there are roughly 730,000 distinct CDR3 sequences, roughly three fifths of which are singletons. The material sequenced was blood. The receptors were gathered from a man between 35 and 55 years old in good health.

CDR3 amino acids: CASSLGDRGFVDTQYF. In DNA, the CDR3 is TGTGCCAGCAGCTTGGGGGACAGGGGTTTTGTAGATACGCAGTATTTT. The chain links TRBV5-5 to TRBJ2-3; TRBD1 matches 10 bases. Germline CDR1 is SGHKS and CDR2 is YYEKEE (reference sequence). The CDR3 has 16 amino acids. The V gene end was trimmed by 0 bases and the J gene end by 5 bases; junction bases not matched to a gene: 6.

This clonotype was counted a single time. The chain uses TRBV2 and TRBJ2-1; D might be TRBD2 (6 bases). The germline CDR1 and CDR2 sequences are SNHLY and FYNNEI. The CDR3 has 15 amino acids. V was cut by 6 bases and J by 8 bases, with 20 bases left in between. The DNA of the CDR3 is TGTGCCAGCAGGGAGAGAGGGGCAGGGAGGTATGAGCAGTTCTTC. It yields the protein CASRERGAGRYEQFF. The full variable domain, rest sourced from reference TRBV2 and TRBJ2-1, is EPEVTQTPSHQVTQMGQEVILRCVPISNHLYFYWYRQILGQKVEFLVSFYNNEISEKSEIFDDQFSVERPDGSNFTLKIRSTKLEDSAMYFCASRERGAGRYEQFFGPGTRLTVL.

The chain carries TRBV6-1 and TRBJ2-5; D is possibly TRBD2 (5 bases). Trimming pared 2 bases from V and 4 bases from J, leaving 11 bases between. The CDR3 contains 14 residues. Looked up from germline, CDR1 is MNHNS and CDR2 is SASEGT. The CDR3 DNA is TGTGCCAGCAGTGAATCGACCGGGGTAGAGACCCAGTACTTC. It codes for CASSESTGVETQYF.

The chain uses TRBV6-4 and TRBJ2-3, with 8 bases aligning to TRBD1. The CDR3 sequence is 15 residues long. The V and J ends lost 2 bases and 6 bases, in that order; junction bases with no gene match: 7. Germline V gene data show CDR1 as MRHNA and CDR2 as SNTAGT. CDR3 sequence reads: CASSDEAGGADTQYF. As DNA, the CDR3 is TGTGCCAGCAGTGACGAGGCAGGGGGCGCCGATACGCAGTATTTT.

The rearrangement uses TRBV9 and TRBJ1-2; 7 nucleotides agree with TRBD1. Germline CDR1 reads SGDLS; CDR2 reads YYNGEE. This CDR3 contains 13 residues. J lost 4 bases, V lost 3 bases, and 3 bases had no gene match. The DNA for the CDR3 is TGTGCCAGCAGCGGACAGGGCCGCTATGGCTACACCTTC. It codes for CASSGQGRYGYTF.

This chain uses TRBV20-1 with TRBJ1-5; a weak D match, TRBD1 (5 bases). The V and J ends lost 3 bases and 4 bases respectively, with 13 bases between them. CDR1 and CDR2 (germline): DFQATT, SNEGSKA (reference sequence). The length of the CDR3 is 14 residues. The CDR3: CSARGRLPNQPQHF. The CDR3 DNA sequence: TGCAGTGCTAGGGGACGGCTGCCTAATCAGCCCCAGCATTTT.

The V and J genes are TRBV5-4 and TRBJ2-1; 10 bases fit TRBD1. The J call may be faulty, since TRBJ2-7 better matches the DNA end. Germline CDR1 reads SGHNT; CDR2 reads YYREEE (reference sequence). The CDR3 is made up of 15 amino acids. CDR3 bases: TGTGCCAGCAGCTTGCCGAAGACAGGGGGCAATGAGCAGTACTTC. Protein: CASSLPKTGGNEQYF.

The V call is TRBV6-2 or TRBV6-3, the J call TRBJ2-1, with TRBD2 matching over 12 bases. CDR1 MNHEY and CDR2 SVGEGT come from the germline V gene. The CDR3 has 18 amino acids. Trimming at V came to 4 bases and at J to 4 bases, leaving 11 bases not matched to a gene. CDR3 amino acids: CASSSPTSGRLIYNEQFF. The CDR3, as DNA: TGTGCCAGCAGTTCCCCTACTAGCGGGAGGCTGATTTACAATGAGCAGTTCTTC.

This chain links TRBV5-1 with TRBJ2-2; D might be TRBD1 (6 bases). CDR1 and CDR2 (germline): SGHRS, YFSETQ. Trimming shortened V by 0 bases and J by 2 bases, and 8 bases separated the two germline ends. CDR3 length: 15 amino acids. CDR3 in DNA: TGCGCCAGCAGCTTGGAGGGGGATAACACCGGGGAGCTGTTTTTT. This codes for CASSLEGDNTGELFF.

The rearrangement joins TRBV6-5 to TRBJ2-6; 10 bases are shared with TRBD1. J lost 4 bases, V lost 4 bases, and 10 bases had no gene match. The CDR3 spans 18 residues. The germline V gene encodes CDR1 MNHEY and CDR2 SVGAGI. The CDR3 sequence: CASSSIPGQGSGANVLTF. The CDR3 DNA is TGTGCCAGCAGTTCGATACCGGGACAGGGGTCCGGGGCCAACGTCCTGACTTTC.

The genes are TRBV12-3 or TRBV12-4 and TRBJ2-3, with 7 bases fitting TRBD2. V was pared by 5 bases and J by 1 base, with 12 bases of the junction left unmatched. This CDR3 is 17 amino acids long. CDR3 region: CASSLSEAGPGTDTQYF. The CDR3 DNA reads TGTGCCAGCAGTCTCTCGGAAGCGGGACCAGGCACAGATACGCAGTATTTT.

This clonotype has more than one count but fewer than ten. J is TRBJ2-5 and V is TRBV7-3, with a tentative D call TRBD1 (5 bases). Trimming stripped 6 bases from V and 4 bases from J, with 15 bases between. Looked up from germline, CDR1 is SGHTA and CDR2 is FQGTGA. There are 14 residues in the CDR3. CDR3 protein: CASSSQGGRETQYF. CDR3 sequence (DNA): TGTGCCAGCAGTAGTCAGGGCGGAAGAGAGACCCAGTACTTC.

This clonotype turned up a few times. The chain uses TRBV9 and TRBJ2-6, with a weak D call TRBD2 (7 bases). The V gene's germline CDR1 is SGDLS and CDR2 YYNGEE. The CDR3 has 19 residues. The V end lost 4 bases, the J end lost 3 bases, and 23 bases lay between the germline ends. The CDR3 DNA reads TGTGCCAGCAGCACGCAGGGGAGGGTTTCGGGATTTGGGGCCAACGTCCTGACTTTC. It codes for CASSTQGRVSGFGANVLTF. Filled out from reference TRBV9 and TRBJ2-6, the complete variable domain reads DSGVTQTPKHLITATGQRVTLRCSPRSGDLSVYWYQQSLDQGLQFLIQYYNGEERAKGNILERFSAQQFPDLHSELNLSSLELGDSALYFCASSTQGRVSGFGANVLTFGAGSRLTVL.

The J gene is TRBJ2-5, the V gene TRBV5-4, with D tentatively TRBD1 (5 bases). In germline, CDR1 is SGHNT, CDR2 YYREEE (reference sequence). V was trimmed by 4 bases and J by 4 bases, leaving 11 bases between them. CDR3 size: 13 residues. The CDR3 protein is CASSIRQLETQYF. The CDR3, as DNA: TGTGCCAGCAGCATCCGACAGTTAGAGACCCAGTACTTC.

The V call is TRBV11-2, the J call TRBJ2-3; tentatively, D is TRBD1 (6 bases). V was clipped by 1 base and J by 7 bases, with 9 bases between them. The length of the CDR3 is 13 residues. Germline lookup yields CDR1 SGHAT and CDR2 FQNNGV. Here the CDR3 DNA reads TGTGCCAGCAGCTTAGGAGGGGGACATACGCAGTATTTT. Its translation: CASSLGGGHTQYF.

The CDR3 here is CASRRPGTGGVYGYTF. The DNA of the CDR3 is TGTGCCAGCAGGCGGCCCGGGACAGGGGGCGTCTATGGCTACACCTTC. The J gene is TRBJ1-2, the V gene TRBV11-2; 12 bases fit TRBD1. V shed 6 bases and J 4 bases; nucleotides not matched to a gene: 9. Germline CDR1 SGHAT, CDR2 FQNNGV. CDR3 length: 16 amino acids.

The V call is TRBV7-2, the J call TRBJ1-4, with D tentatively TRBD1 (6 bases). The CDR3 totals 12 residues. CDR1 is SGHTA and CDR2 is FQGNSA in the germline V gene. Deletions cut 8 bases from V and 8 bases from J, with 12 bases between. The CDR3 bases are TGTGCCAGCCGGGACGGGGGCGAAAAACTGTTTTTT. Translating it yields CASRDGGEKLFF.

Only a few counts were recorded for this clonotype. The chain carries TRBV18 and TRBJ2-3; D perhaps matches TRBD2 (6 bases). CDR1 and CDR2 from the germline V gene are KGHSH and LQKENI. The V gene lost 5 bases and the J gene lost 0 bases, with 12 bases spanning the gap. The CDR3 consists of 15 residues. CDR3 residues: CASSSTGTSTDTQYF. The CDR3 nucleotides read TGTGCCAGCTCATCTACCGGGACTAGCACAGATACGCAGTATTTT.

The chain couples TRBV3-1 to TRBJ1-2; D might be TRBD1 (6 bases). Trimming removed 4 bases from V and 2 bases from J, with 11 bases in between. The CDR3 runs 14 residues. Germline-derived CDR1 and CDR2 are LGHDT and YNNKEL (reference sequence). The CDR3 DNA reads as TGTGCCAGCAGCCGAGAGGGGGGGAACTATGGCTACACCTTC. It yields the protein CASSREGGNYGYTF. Full variable domain (remainder filled in from reference TRBV3-1 and TRBJ1-2): DTAVSQTPKYLVTQMGNDKSIKCEQNLGHDTMYWYKQDSKKFLKIMFSYNNKELIINETVPNRFSPKSPDKAHLNLHINSLELGDSAVYFCASSREGGNYGYTFGSGTRLTVV.

This clonotype was seen more than once but under ten times. The rearrangement uses TRBV5-1 and TRBJ1-1; no reliable D call. Trimming removed 3 bases at V and 6 bases at J, with 12 bases between. CDR1 SGHRS and CDR2 YFSETQ come from the germline V gene. This CDR3 comprises 13 residues. CDR3 loop: CASSSILSPEAFF. The DNA for the CDR3 is TGCGCCAGCAGCTCCATTCTAAGTCCTGAAGCTTTCTTT.

As for this clonotype: One end of the junction does not line up with germline, which may come from a read error. This rearrangement joins TRBV28 to TRBJ1-2, with TRBD1 identical over 7 bases. Germline loops: CDR1 MDHEN, CDR2 SYDVKM. The CDR3 runs to 12 residues. This chain's CDR3 is CAGSNLQGGYTF. CDR3 sequence (DNA): TGTGCCGGCAGCAACCTACAGGGGGGCTACACCTTC.